Listed below are T cell receptor beta chains from one sample, sequenced in a study of metastatic and nonmetastatic thyroid tumors. TCRdb re-called clones via MiXCR from the PCR reads. The repertoire holds some 5,700 clones, with 20% to 30% as singletons. Sequencing used adjacent normal tissue. Receptor source: a male donor with papillary thyroid cancer or a benign thyroid nodule (not recorded which). Some clones in this sample may be carry-over from other donors' samples. Each CDR3 is given with its conserved first and last residue. Each record gives: D gene, V gene, clone size, J gene, CDR3 protein, CDR3 DNA. D genes are given only for firm matches. Size is omitted from some rows. Given values are once, few, many or a class for expanded clones.

TRBD1	TRBV11-1	once	TRBJ2-3	CASSLGQGVTHTDTQYF	TGTGCCAGCAGCCTCGGACAGGGGGTGACACACACAGATACGCAGTATTTT
NA	TRBV6-5	medium-sized	TRBJ1-2	CASSYAGHPWSYTF	TGTGCCAGCAGTTACGCGGGACACCCTTGGAGCTACACCTTC
TRBD2	TRBV2	NA	TRBJ2-3	CASSESHRRLALGLDTRYF	TGTGCCAGCAGTGAGAGCCACCGGAGACTAGCCCTCGGCCTGGATACGCGGTATTTT
NA	TRBV20-1	NA	TRBJ1-1	CSAWGGGNTEAFF	TGCAGTGCTTGGGGTGGGGGGAACACTGAAGCTTTCTTT
TRBD2	TRBV12-3/TRBV12-4	few	TRBJ2-6	CASRTAGTSVANVLTF	TGTGCCAGCAGGACAGCGGGGACCTCTGTGGCCAACGTCCTTACTTTC
NA	TRBV28	NA	TRBJ1-1	CASSLFRGGATEAFF	TGTGCCAGCAGTTTGTTCCGGGGAGGGGCCACTGAAGCTTTCTTT
NA	TRBV27	NA	TRBJ2-5	CASSLSLQETQYF	TGTGCCAGCAGTTTATCACTTCAAGAGACCCAGTACTTC
TRBD1	TRBV19	medium-sized	TRBJ2-7	CASSPQGIPGEQYF	TGTGCCAGTAGTCCACAGGGGATCCCCGGCGAGCAGTACTTC
NA	TRBV5-1	NA	TRBJ1-6	CASSLESGSGNSPLHF	TGCGCCAGCAGCTTGGAGTCCGGGTCGGGGAATTCACCCCTCCACTTT
NA	TRBV6-1	few	TRBJ2-7	CASKQGEVYEQYF	TGTGCCAGCAAGCAGGGGGAGGTCTACGAGCAGTACTTC
NA	TRBV29-1	medium-sized	TRBJ2-7	CSVELEPTYEQYF	TGCAGCGTTGAACTTGAGCCAACCTACGAGCAGTACTTC
NA	TRBV20-1	NA	TRBJ2-3	CSPKTRADTQYF	TGCAGTCCAAAGACAAGGGCAGATACGCAGTATTTT
NA	TRBV28	NA	TRBJ1-2	CASNSGDAGYTF	TGTGCCAGCAACTCGGGGGACGCTGGCTACACCTTC
NA	TRBV20-1	NA	TRBJ2-5	CSARGGLGDTIQETQYF	TGCAGTGCTAGAGGGGGTTTGGGGGACACCATCCAAGAGACCCAGTACTTC
TRBD2	TRBV12-3/TRBV12-4	NA	TRBJ2-3	CASSLCSGGADTQYF	TGTGCCAGCAGTTTATGTAGCGGGGGGGCGGATACGCAGTATTTT
NA	TRBV29-1	many	TRBJ2-1	CSVEGPRGSEQFF	TGCAGCGTTGAAGGACCACGGGGGAGTGAGCAGTTCTTC
TRBD1	TRBV7-8	medium-sized	TRBJ2-7	CASTLYRGLKYEQYF	TGTGCCAGCACTCTATACAGGGGCCTGAAGTACGAGCAGTACTTC
TRBD2	TRBV24-1	NA	TRBJ2-2	CATGLADQSGELFF	TGTGCCACCGGACTAGCGGATCAAAGCGGGGAGCTGTTTTTT
NA	TRBV13	NA	TRBJ1-1	CASTYPSGAAFF	TGTGCCAGCACATATCCGTCGGGGGCAGCTTTCTTT
NA	TRBV2	NA	TRBJ1-4	CASGWSEKLFF	TGTGCCAGCGGTTGGAGTGAAAAACTGTTTTTT
NA	TRBV6-2/TRBV6-3	NA	TRBJ2-7	CASSYQGAYEQYF	TGTGCCAGCAGTTACCAAGGAGCCTACGAGCAGTACTTC
TRBD1	TRBV10-3	few	TRBJ1-5	CAIGTGDSNQPQHF	TGTGCCATCGGGACAGGGGATAGCAATCAGCCCCAGCATTTT
NA	TRBV27	medium-sized	TRBJ1-1	CASSRRGKNTEAFF	TGTGCCAGCAGTCGCCGAGGTAAGAACACTGAAGCTTTCTTT
NA	TRBV27	many	TRBJ2-2	CASSVDWSGELFF	TGTGCCAGCAGTGTCGATTGGTCCGGGGAGCTGTTTTTT
NA	TRBV30	few	TRBJ2-7	CAWSVKGYYEQYF	TGTGCCTGGAGTGTAAAGGGGTACTACGAGCAGTACTTC
TRBD2	TRBV12-3/TRBV12-4	many	TRBJ2-2	CASKLAGGDTGELFF	TGTGCCAGCAAGTTAGCGGGGGGCGACACCGGGGAGCTGTTTTTT
TRBD1	TRBV6-1	NA	TRBJ2-7	CASSVYPQGDYEQYF	TGTGCCAGCAGTGTGTATCCCCAGGGGGACTACGAGCAGTACTTC
TRBD2	TRBV12-3/TRBV12-4	few	TRBJ2-7	CASSLALAGVYEQYF	TGTGCCAGCAGTTTAGCGCTAGCGGGAGTATACGAGCAGTACTTC
NA	TRBV7-6	many	TRBJ1-6	CASSLGQGSSPLHF	TGTGCCAGCAGCTTAGGGCAGGGAAGTTCACCCCTCCACTTT
NA	TRBV20-1	medium-sized	TRBJ2-7	CSAIPTWTSGTYEQYF	TGCAGTGCTATCCCGACCTGGACCAGCGGTACCTACGAGCAGTACTTC
TRBD2	TRBV7-2	NA	TRBJ2-3	CASSLGLAGGPTDTQYF	TGTGCCAGCAGCTTAGGGCTAGCGGGAGGGCCGACAGATACGCAGTATTTT
TRBD2	TRBV12-3/TRBV12-4	NA	TRBJ2-3	CASSSGNQDTQYF	TGTGCCAGCAGTAGCGGGAATCAAGATACGCAGTATTTT
NA	TRBV20-1	few	TRBJ2-7	CSAYTGLTYEQYF	TGCAGTGCCTATACGGGCTTAACCTACGAGCAGTACTTC
NA	TRBV6-2/TRBV6-3	NA	TRBJ1-5	CASSHPGSTSNHPQHF	TGTGCCAGCAGCCACCCCGGCAGCACCAGCAATCATCCCCAGCATTTT
NA	TRBV5-1	few	TRBJ2-7	CASSLGPQDRDTSYEQYF	TGCGCCAGCAGCTTGGGCCCCCAAGACCGGGACACGTCGTACGAGCAGTACTTC
NA	TRBV30	few	TRBJ1-3	CAWSRGAGNTIYF	TGTGCCTGGAGTAGGGGTGCTGGAAACACCATATATTTT
TRBD2	TRBV28	medium-sized	TRBJ2-1	CASSWGGLAVNNEQFF	TGTGCCAGCAGTTGGGGGGGACTAGCTGTTAACAATGAGCAGTTCTTC
TRBD1	TRBV7-2	NA	TRBJ2-1	CASTQDREQFF	TGTGCCAGCACCCAGGACAGGGAGCAGTTCTTC
TRBD1	TRBV6-5	NA	TRBJ2-5	CASSLTGGLETQYF	TGTGCCAGCAGTTTGACAGGGGGGTTGGAGACCCAGTACTTC
NA	TRBV19	NA	TRBJ1-5	CASSVGIEQPQHF	TGTGCCAGTAGTGTCGGGATTGAGCAGCCCCAGCATTTT
NA	TRBV7-2	many	TRBJ1-2	CASSSTGVVSYGYTF	TGTGCCAGCAGCTCGACAGGCGTAGTTTCTTATGGCTACACCTTC